A single sample is the source of the 10 T cell receptor beta chains below, sequenced in a study of memory CD4+ T cells and cytomegalovirus serostatus. Sequenced by immunoSEQ multiplex PCR; TCRdb stores in-frame clones only, minus some. The sample contains about 53,000 clones, roughly 81% of which appear only once. The sort gate was single viable CD3+CD4+CD8-CD45RO+ cells for memory CD4+ T cells. The source material was memory CD4+ T cells from blood. Receptors originate from an adult in good health and CMV-seronegative.

This chain uses TRBV7-8 with TRBJ2-5; maybe TRBD2 (5 bases). The CDR3 covers 16 residues. Germline V gene sequence: CDR1 SGHVS, CDR2 FQNEAQ. The V end lost 5 bases, the J end lost 2 bases, and 18 bases lay between the germline ends. CDR3 nucleotides: TGTGCCAGCAGCGTAAGCGGAACCCTTTTTCAAGAGACCCAGTACTTC. This sequence encodes CASSVSGTLFQETQYF.

The chain uses TRBV30 and TRBJ1-3, with no clear D. The CDR3 is made up of 13 amino acids. CDR1 is GTSNPN, CDR2 SVGIG, per germline (reference sequence). With 3 bases removed from V and 4 bases from J, the gap between germline ends came to 10 bases. The CDR3 reads CAWRASDGNTIYF. The CDR3 DNA follows: TGTGCCTGGAGAGCCTCAGACGGAAACACCATATATTTT.

J is TRBJ2-3 and V is TRBV15; 11 bases are shared with TRBD2. Per germline, CDR1 LNHNV and CDR2 YYDKDF (reference sequence). V dropped 5 bases and J dropped 4; count of bases not matched to a gene: 5. CDR3 length: 15 residues. DNA of the CDR3: TGTGCCACCAGCCCAAGACTAGCGGGACCAGATACGCAGTATTTT. Protein sequence: CATSPRLAGPDTQYF.

The DNA for the CDR3 is TGTGCCAGCAGTTTATCCGAGGCGAGCTCCTACAATGAGCAGTTCTTC. The encoded protein is CASSLSEASSYNEQFF. The chain joins TRBV27 to TRBJ2-1; unclear D gene. V dropped 0 bases and J dropped 0 bases, with 9 bases sitting between them. The CDR3 is made up of 16 amino acids. The V gene's germline CDR1 is MNHEY and CDR2 SMNVEV (reference sequence).

The chain has TRBV2 and TRBJ1-5, with 9 bases aligning to TRBD1. The CDR3 extends over 15 amino acids. J was trimmed by 3 bases and V by 5 bases; bases with no gene match: 5. Per the germline V gene, CDR1 is SNHLY and CDR2 is FYNNEI. The CDR3 coding sequence is TGTGCCAGCAGTCCCAAACAGGGGGCCAATCAGCCCCAGCATTTT. This codes for CASSPKQGANQPQHF.

The rearrangement links TRBV10-3 to TRBJ1-2, with TRBD1 matching 8 bases. Germline V gene sequence: CDR1 ENHRY, CDR2 SYGVKD. With V trimmed by 6 bases and J by 1 base, 4 bases remained unmatched. The CDR3 totals 14 residues. DNA for the CDR3: TGTGCCATCAGCTTAACAGGGGGTAACTATGGCTACACCTTC. Translated, it gives CAISLTGGNYGYTF.

The V gene is TRBV6-5, the J gene TRBJ2-7, with D perhaps TRBD2 (5 bases). Germline lookup yields CDR1 MNHEY and CDR2 SVGAGI. Trimming stripped 4 bases from V and 2 bases from J, with 18 bases between. The CDR3 is 16 amino acids. CDR3 residues: CASSSTLRTGAYEQYF. The CDR3 nucleotides read TGTGCCAGCAGTTCCACCCTGAGGACTGGAGCCTACGAGCAGTACTTC.

The chain joins TRBV11-2 to TRBJ2-3; 12 bases agree with TRBD2. V lost 8 bases, J lost 1 base, and 16 bases stayed unmatched. The CDR3 is 19 amino acids. Germline V gene data show CDR1 as SGHAT and CDR2 as FQNNGV. CDR3 in amino acids: CASVKGTTSGRVGTDTQYF. The DNA for the CDR3 is TGTGCCAGCGTTAAGGGGACGACTAGCGGGAGAGTCGGCACAGATACGCAGTATTTT.

The rearrangement joins TRBV4-3 to TRBJ2-2, with a tentative D call TRBD2 (6 bases). The CDR3 loop spans 18 amino acids. Germline CDR1 and CDR2: LGHNA and YSLEER. The germline V and J ends were trimmed by 0 bases and 0 bases, with 14 bases remaining between them. The CDR3: CASSQDLVGGTNTGELFF. DNA of the CDR3: TGCGCCAGCAGCCAAGATTTGGTCGGCGGGACGAACACCGGGGAGCTGTTTTTT.

The chain combines TRBV10-1 with TRBJ1-1; perhaps TRBD1 as D (6 bases). The CDR3 has 13 residues. Between the trimmed V and J ends, which lost 5 bases and 5 bases, there was a span of 12 bases. Looked up from germline, CDR1 is WNHNN and CDR2 is SYGVQD (reference sequence). The CDR3 is CASSLDRFTEAFF. CDR3 sequence (DNA): TGCGCCAGCAGTTTAGACAGGTTTACTGAAGCTTTCTTT.